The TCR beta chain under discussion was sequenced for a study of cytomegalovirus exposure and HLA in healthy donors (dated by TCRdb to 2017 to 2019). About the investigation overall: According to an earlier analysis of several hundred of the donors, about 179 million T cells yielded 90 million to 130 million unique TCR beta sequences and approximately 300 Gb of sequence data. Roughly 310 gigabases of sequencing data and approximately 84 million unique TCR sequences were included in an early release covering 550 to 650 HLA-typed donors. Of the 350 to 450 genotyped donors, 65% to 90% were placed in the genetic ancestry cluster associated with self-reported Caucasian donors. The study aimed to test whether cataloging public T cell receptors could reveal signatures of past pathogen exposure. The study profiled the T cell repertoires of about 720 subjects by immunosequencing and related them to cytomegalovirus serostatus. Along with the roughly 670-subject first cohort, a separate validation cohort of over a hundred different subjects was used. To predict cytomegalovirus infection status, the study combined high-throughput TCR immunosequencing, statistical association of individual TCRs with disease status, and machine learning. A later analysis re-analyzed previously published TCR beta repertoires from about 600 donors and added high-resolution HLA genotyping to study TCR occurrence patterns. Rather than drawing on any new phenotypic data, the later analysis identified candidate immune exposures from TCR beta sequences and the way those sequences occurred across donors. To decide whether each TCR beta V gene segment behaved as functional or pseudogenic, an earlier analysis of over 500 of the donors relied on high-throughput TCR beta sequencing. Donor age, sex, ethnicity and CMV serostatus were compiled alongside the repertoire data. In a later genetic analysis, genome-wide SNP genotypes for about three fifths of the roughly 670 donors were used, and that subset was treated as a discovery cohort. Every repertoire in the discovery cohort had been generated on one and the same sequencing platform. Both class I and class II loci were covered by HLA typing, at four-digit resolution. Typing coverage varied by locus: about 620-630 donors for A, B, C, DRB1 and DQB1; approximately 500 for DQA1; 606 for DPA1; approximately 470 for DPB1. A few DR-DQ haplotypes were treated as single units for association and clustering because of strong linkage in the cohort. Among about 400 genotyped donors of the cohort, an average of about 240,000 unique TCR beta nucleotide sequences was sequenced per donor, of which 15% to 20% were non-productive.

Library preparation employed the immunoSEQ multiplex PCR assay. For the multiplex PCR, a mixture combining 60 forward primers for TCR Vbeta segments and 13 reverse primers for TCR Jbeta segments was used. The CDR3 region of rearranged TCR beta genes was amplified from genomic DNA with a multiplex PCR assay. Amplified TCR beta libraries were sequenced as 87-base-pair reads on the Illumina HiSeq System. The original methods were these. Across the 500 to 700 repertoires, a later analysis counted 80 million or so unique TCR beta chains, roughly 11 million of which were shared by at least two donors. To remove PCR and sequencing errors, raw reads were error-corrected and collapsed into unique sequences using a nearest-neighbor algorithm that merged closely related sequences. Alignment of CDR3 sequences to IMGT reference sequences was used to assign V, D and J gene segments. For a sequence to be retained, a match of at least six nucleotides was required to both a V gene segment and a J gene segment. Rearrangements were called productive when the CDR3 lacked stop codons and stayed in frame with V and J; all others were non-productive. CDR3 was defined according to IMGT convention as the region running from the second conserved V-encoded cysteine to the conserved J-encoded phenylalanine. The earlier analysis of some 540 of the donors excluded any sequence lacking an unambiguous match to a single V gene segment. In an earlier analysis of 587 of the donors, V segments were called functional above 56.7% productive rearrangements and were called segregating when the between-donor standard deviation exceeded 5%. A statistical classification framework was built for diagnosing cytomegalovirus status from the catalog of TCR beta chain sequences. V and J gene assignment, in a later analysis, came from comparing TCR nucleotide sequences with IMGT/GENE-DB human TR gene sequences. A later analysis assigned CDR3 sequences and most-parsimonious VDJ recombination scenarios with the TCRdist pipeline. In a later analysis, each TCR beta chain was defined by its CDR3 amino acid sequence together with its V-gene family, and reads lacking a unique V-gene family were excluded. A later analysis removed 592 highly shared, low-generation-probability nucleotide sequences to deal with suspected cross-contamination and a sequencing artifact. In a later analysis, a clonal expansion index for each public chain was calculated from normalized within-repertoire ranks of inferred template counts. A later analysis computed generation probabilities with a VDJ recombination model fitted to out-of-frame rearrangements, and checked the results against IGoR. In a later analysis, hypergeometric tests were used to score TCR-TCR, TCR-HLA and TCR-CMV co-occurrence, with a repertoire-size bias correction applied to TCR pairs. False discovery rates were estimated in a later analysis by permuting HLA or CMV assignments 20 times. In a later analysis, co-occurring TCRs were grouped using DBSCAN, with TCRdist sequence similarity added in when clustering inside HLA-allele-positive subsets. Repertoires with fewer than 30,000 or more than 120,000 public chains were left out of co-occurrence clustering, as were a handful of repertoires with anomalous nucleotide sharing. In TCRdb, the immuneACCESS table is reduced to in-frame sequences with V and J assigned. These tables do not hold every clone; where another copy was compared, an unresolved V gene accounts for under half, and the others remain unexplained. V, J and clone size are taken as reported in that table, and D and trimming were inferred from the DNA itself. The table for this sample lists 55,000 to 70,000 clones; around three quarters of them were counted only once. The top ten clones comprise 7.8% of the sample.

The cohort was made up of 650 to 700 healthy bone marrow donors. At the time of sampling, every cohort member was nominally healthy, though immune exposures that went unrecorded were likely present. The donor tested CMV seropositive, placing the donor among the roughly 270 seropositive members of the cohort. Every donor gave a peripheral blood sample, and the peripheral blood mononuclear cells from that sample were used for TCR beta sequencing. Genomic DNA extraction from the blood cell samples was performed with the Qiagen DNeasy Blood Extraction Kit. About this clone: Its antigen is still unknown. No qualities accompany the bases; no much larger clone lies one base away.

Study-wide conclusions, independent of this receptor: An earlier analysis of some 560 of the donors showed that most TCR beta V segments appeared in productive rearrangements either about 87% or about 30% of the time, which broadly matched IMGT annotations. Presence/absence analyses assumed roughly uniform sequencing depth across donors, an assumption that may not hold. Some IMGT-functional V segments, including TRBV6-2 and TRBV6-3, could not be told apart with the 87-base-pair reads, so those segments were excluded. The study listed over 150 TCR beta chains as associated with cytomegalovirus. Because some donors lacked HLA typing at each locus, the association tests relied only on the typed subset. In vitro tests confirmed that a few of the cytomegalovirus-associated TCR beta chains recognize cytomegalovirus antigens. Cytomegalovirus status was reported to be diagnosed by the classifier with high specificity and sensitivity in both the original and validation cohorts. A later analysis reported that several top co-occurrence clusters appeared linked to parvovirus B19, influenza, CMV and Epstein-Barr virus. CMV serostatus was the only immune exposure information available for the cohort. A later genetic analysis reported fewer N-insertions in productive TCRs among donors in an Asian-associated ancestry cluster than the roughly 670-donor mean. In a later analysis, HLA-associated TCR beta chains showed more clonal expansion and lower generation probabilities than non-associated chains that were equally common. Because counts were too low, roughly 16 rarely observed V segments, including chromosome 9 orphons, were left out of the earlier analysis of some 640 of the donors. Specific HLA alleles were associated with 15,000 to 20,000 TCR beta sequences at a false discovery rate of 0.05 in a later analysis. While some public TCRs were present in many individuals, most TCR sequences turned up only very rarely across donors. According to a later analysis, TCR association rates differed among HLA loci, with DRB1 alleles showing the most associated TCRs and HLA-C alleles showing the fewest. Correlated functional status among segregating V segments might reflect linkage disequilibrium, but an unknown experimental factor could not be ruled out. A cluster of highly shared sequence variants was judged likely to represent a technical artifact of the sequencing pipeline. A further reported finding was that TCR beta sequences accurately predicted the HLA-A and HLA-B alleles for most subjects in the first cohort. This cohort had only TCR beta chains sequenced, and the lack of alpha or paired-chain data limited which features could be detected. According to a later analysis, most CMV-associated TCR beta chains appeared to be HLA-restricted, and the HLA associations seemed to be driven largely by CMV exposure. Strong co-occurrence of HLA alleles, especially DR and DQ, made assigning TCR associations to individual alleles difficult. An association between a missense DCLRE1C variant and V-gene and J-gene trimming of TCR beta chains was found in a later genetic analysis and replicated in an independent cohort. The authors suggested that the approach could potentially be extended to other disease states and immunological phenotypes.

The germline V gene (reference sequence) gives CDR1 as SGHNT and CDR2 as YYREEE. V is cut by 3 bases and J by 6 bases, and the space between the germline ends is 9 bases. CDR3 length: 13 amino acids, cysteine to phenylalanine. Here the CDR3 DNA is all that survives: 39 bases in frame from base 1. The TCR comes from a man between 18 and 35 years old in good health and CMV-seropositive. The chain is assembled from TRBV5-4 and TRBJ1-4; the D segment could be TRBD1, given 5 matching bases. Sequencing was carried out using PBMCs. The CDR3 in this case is CASSYGHDEKLFF. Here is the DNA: TGTGCCAGCAGCTACGGACATGATGAAAAACTGTTTTTT.